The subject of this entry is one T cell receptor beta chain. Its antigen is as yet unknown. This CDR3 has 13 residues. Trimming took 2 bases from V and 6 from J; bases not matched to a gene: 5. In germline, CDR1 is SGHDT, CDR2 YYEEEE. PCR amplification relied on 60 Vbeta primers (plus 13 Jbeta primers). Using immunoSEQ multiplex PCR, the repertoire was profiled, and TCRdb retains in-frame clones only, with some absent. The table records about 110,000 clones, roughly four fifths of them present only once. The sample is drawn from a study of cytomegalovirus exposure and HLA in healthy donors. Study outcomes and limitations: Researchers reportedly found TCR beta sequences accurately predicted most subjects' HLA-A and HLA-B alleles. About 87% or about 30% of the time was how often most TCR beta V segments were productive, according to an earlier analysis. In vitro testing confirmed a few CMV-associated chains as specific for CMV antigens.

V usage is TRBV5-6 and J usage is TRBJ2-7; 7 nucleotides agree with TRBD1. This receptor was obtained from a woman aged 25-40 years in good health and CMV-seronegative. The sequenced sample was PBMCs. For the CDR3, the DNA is TGTGCCAGCAGCTTCCGGTCAGGGGGCGAGCAGTACTTC. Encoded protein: CASSFRSGGEQYF.